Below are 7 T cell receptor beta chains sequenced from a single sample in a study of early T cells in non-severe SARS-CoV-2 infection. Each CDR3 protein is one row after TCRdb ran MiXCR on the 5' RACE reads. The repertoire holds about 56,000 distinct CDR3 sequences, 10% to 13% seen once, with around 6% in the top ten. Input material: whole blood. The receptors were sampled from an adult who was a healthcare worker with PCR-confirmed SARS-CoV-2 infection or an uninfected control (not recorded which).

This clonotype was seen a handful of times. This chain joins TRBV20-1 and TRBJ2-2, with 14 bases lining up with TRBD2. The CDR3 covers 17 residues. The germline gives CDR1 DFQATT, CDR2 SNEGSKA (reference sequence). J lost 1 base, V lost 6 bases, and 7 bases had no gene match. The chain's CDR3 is CSALGLAGGWNTGELFF. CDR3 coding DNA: TGCAGTGCCCTCGGACTAGCGGGAGGCTGGAACACCGGGGAGCTGTTTTTT.

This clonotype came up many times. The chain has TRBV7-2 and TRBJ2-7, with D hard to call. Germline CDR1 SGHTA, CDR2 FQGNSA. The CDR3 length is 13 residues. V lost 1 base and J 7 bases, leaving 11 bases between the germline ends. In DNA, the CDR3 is TGTGCCAGCAGCTTAGGGAGTTGGGTTGAGCAGTACTTC. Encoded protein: CASSLGSWVEQYF.

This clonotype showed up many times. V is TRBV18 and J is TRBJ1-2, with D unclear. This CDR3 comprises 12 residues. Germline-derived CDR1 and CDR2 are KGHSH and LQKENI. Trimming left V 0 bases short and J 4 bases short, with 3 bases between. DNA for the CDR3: TGTGCCAGCTCACCACCAGGCTATGGCTACACCTTC. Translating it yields CASSPPGYGYTF.

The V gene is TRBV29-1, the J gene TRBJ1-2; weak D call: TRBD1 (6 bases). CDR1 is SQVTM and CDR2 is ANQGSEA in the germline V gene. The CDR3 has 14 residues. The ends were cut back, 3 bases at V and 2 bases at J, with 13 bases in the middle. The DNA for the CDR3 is TGCAGCGTTGACGCCAGGGGATCCAACTATGGCTACACCTTC. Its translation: CSVDARGSNYGYTF.

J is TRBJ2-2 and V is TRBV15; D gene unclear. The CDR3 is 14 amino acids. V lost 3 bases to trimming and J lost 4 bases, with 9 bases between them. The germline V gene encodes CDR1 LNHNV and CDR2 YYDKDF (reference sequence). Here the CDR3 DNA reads TGTGCCACCAGCAGGGGGTCATCCACCGGGGAGCTGTTTTTT. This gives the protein CATSRGSSTGELFF. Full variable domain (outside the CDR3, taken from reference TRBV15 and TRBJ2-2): DAMVIQNPRYQVTQFGKPVTLSCSQTLNHNVMYWYQQKSSQAPKLLFHYYDKDFNNEADTPDNFQSRRPNTSFCFLDIRSPGLGDTAMYLCATSRGSSTGELFFGEGSRLTVL.

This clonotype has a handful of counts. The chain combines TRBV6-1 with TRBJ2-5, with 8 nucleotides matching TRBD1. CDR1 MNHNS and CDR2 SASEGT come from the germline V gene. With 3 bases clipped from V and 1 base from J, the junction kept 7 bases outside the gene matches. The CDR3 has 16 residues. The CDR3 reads CASSEQGAHRQETQYF. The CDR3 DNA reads TGTGCCAGCAGTGAGCAGGGGGCCCACCGCCAAGAGACCCAGTACTTC.

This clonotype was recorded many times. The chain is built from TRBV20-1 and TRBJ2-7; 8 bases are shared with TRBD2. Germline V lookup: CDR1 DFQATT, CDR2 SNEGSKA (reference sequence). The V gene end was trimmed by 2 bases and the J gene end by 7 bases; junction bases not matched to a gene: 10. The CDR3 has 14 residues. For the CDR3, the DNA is TGCAGTGCTAGAACCGGGAGGGGCTTTAAGGAGCAGTACTTC. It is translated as CSARTGRGFKEQYF.